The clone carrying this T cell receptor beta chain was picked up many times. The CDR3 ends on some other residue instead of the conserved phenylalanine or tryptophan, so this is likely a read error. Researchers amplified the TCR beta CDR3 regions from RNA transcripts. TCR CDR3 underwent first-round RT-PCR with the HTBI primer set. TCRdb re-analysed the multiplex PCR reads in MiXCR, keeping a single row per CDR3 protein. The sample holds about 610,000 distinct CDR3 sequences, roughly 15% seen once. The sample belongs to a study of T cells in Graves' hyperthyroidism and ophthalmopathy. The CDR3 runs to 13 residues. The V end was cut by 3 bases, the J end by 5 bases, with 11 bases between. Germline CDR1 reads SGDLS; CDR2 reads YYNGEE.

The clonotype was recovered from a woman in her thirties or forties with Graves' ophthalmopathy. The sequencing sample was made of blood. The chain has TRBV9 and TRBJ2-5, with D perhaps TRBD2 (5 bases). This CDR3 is CASSADPGETQYL. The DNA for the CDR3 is TGTGCCAGCAGCGCAGACCCGGGGGAGACCCAGTACCTC.